This T cell receptor (beta chain) was sequenced in a study of cytomegalovirus exposure and HLA in healthy donors. Study in general: Of all 370 or so donors who were genotyped, under 90% belonged to the Caucasian-associated ancestry cluster.

Primers: 60 Vbeta forward and 13 Jbeta reverse. TCRdb's table, derived via immunoSEQ multiplex PCR, lists solely in-frame clones and lacks some. Of more than 75,000 clones listed, about four fifths are singletons. This clone has more than one count but fewer than ten. Its specificity is unknown. Study-wide results and caveats: Per published reports, the classifier diagnosed cytomegalovirus status with high specificity and sensitivity. An analysis that was carried out later associated 16,000 or so TCR beta sequences with HLA alleles at 0.05 false discovery rate.

The sequenced material came from PBMCs. The sequence came from a woman aged 40 to 50 in good health and CMV-seropositive.

CDR3 sequence: CASSGSGGPSYEQYF. CDR3 DNA sequence: TGCGCCAGCAGCGGAAGCGGGGGCCCTTCCTACGAGCAGTACTTC. The rearrangement uses TRBV5-1 and TRBJ2-7, with TRBD2 identical over 8 bases. The J segment lost 1 base and the V segment lost 4 bases, leaving 7 bases of the junction unmatched. The CDR3 is 15 amino acids. CDR1 is SGHRS, CDR2 YFSETQ, per germline.